Described below is a single T cell receptor beta chain sequence and its context. The target antigen is unknown. This sample is part of a study of cytomegalovirus exposure and HLA in healthy donors. Study observations and caveats: Associated with cytomegalovirus, according to the listing, were 170 or so TCR beta chains. In vitro, a few CMV-associated chains proved specific for CMV antigens. Reports indicated that the classifier achieved high specificity and sensitivity in diagnosing cytomegalovirus status. Within the 95 to 150 validation repertoires, first-cohort TCR clusters tended to co-occur, according to a later analysis.

Clones were sequenced by immunoSEQ multiplex PCR, and TCRdb holds only the in-frame ones, with some missing. The sample has fewer than 350,000 clones, approximately 90% seen once. V was pared by 6 bases and J by 4 bases, with 4 bases of the junction left unmatched. The CDR3 totals 14 residues. In germline, CDR1 is SNHLY, CDR2 FYNNEI. The sequenced sample consisted of PBMCs. This chain links TRBV2 with TRBJ1-4; 8 positions match TRBD1. The sequence was collected from a woman in her late teens or twenties in good health and CMV-seronegative. CDR3 sequence reads: CASSGGQVNEKLFF. CDR3 coding DNA: TGTGCCAGCAGCGGGGGACAGGTTAATGAAAAACTGTTTTTT.